Following are 10 T cell receptor beta chains from one sample sequenced in a study of blood T cell repertoires in COVID-19. Sequencing was performed with immunoSEQ multiplex PCR; in TCRdb, only in-frame clones are kept and a portion is missing. The table has 310,000 or so clones, approximately 88% seen once. The sequenced sample consisted of PBMCs or T cells enriched from blood (not recorded which). Receptor source: a woman younger than 35 who had recovered from COVID-19.

This clone was observed a single time. The V and J genes are TRBV7-3 and TRBJ2-3; D gene uncertain. Trimming shortened V by 1 base and J by 1 base, and 6 bases separated the two germline ends. This CDR3 spans 14 amino acids. The V gene's germline CDR1 is SGHTA and CDR2 FQGTGA. The CDR3 spells CASSLIGRTDTQYF. In DNA form, the CDR3 reads TGTGCCAGCAGCTTAATTGGGCGCACAGATACGCAGTATTTT.

This clone was found a few times. V is TRBV4-3 and J is TRBJ1-4; 7 bases fit TRBD1. Germline-derived CDR1 and CDR2 are LGHNA and YSLEER. Germline trimming cut 2 bases from V and 0 bases from J; bases unmatched to any gene: 3. The CDR3 consists of 16 residues. CDR3 amino acids: CASSQYGQATNEKLFF. As DNA, the CDR3 is TGCGCCAGCAGCCAATACGGACAGGCAACTAATGAAAAACTGTTTTTT.

The chain links TRBV14 to TRBJ2-7, with TRBD1 identical over 11 bases. The junction had 6 bases not matched to a gene; V was cut back by 0 bases and J by 5 bases. The germline V gene encodes CDR1 SGHDN and CDR2 FVKESK. The length of the CDR3 is 16 residues. Written as DNA, the CDR3 is TGTGCCAGCAGCCAAGACCCGGGACAGGGGGACAACGAGCAGTACTTC. Translation gives CASSQDPGQGDNEQYF.

This sequence joins TRBV7-2 and TRBJ2-4; 11 nucleotides match TRBD2. The CDR3 runs 18 residues. Germline values: CDR1 SGHTA, CDR2 FQGNSA. V gave up 1 base and J gave up 0 bases; unmatched junction bases: 5. The CDR3 region is CASSLVAGGPLAKNIQYF. In nucleotides, the CDR3 is TGTGCCAGCAGCTTAGTAGCGGGGGGGCCTCTAGCCAAAAACATTCAGTACTTC.

The V gene is TRBV4-2, the J gene TRBJ2-2, with TRBD1 matching over 9 bases. With 3 bases clipped from V and 4 bases from J, the junction kept 18 bases outside the gene matches. This CDR3 spans 20 amino acids. CDR1 and CDR2 from the germline V gene are LGHNA and YNFKEQ. The chain's CDR3 is CASSHQVRDRVLVSTGELFF. CDR3 DNA: TGTGCCAGCAGCCACCAGGTCCGGGACAGGGTTCTCGTAAGCACCGGGGAGCTGTTTTTT.

This clone has only a few counts. The chain is built from TRBV5-4 and TRBJ1-6; no definite D call. The CDR3 has 13 residues. Germline lookup yields CDR1 SGHNT and CDR2 YYREEE (reference sequence). With 0 bases removed from V and 10 bases from J, the gap between germline ends came to 8 bases. The CDR3 nucleotides read TGTGCCAGCAGCTTGGCCGGGGTATCACCCCTCCACTTT. Amino acids: CASSLAGVSPLHF.

This clone was recorded once. The chain combines TRBV5-1 with TRBJ2-1; possible D gene TRBD2, 5 bases. The CDR3 is 14 amino acids. CDR1 SGHRS and CDR2 YFSETQ come from the germline V gene. The germline V and J ends were trimmed by 5 bases and 4 bases, with 13 bases remaining between them. Here the CDR3 reads CASRVDYVYNEQFF. DNA for the CDR3: TGCGCCAGCAGGGTCGACTACGTGTACAATGAGCAGTTCTTC.

This chain connects TRBV5-5 to TRBJ2-6, with TRBD1 as a possible D gene (6 bases). V was cut by 0 bases and J by 2 bases, with 6 bases left in between. Germline V gene sequence: CDR1 SGHKS, CDR2 YYEKEE (reference sequence). The length of the CDR3 is 15 residues. The CDR3 reads CASSLGDTGANVLTF. The CDR3 DNA follows: TGTGCCAGCAGCTTGGGGGACACTGGGGCCAACGTCCTGACTTTC.

This clone has just a few counts. The chain is built from TRBV5-5 and TRBJ2-7, with 9 nucleotides matching TRBD2. The junction had 3 bases not matched to a gene; V was cut back by 0 bases and J by 2 bases. Germline V CDR1 and CDR2: SGHKS, YYEKEE (reference sequence). The CDR3 extends over 15 amino acids. CDR3 sequence reads: CASSLVSGGTYEQYF. In DNA, the CDR3 is TGTGCCAGCAGCTTGGTTAGCGGGGGAACCTACGAGCAGTACTTC.

This chain uses TRBV6-2 or TRBV6-3 with TRBJ2-2, with D maybe TRBD1 (5 bases). CDR1 is MNHEY, CDR2 SVGEGT, per germline. V lost 2 bases, J lost 4 bases, and 14 bases lay in between. The length of the CDR3 is 16 residues. The CDR3 protein is CASSYASGSSTGELFF. CDR3 nucleotide sequence: TGTGCCAGCAGTTACGCGTCAGGGTCGAGCACCGGGGAGCTGTTTTTT.